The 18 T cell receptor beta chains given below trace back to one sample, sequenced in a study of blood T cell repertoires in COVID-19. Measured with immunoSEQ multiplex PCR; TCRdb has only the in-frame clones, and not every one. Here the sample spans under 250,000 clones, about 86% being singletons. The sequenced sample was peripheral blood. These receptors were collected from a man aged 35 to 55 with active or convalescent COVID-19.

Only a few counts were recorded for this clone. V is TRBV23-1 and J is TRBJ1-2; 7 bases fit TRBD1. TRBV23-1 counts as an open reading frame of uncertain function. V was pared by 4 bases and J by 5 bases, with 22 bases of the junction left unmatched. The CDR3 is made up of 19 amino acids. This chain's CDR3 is CASSRLNSGQETLRYGYTF. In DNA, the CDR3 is TGCGCCAGCAGTCGTTTAAACTCAGGACAGGAGACCCTTCGGTATGGCTACACCTTC.

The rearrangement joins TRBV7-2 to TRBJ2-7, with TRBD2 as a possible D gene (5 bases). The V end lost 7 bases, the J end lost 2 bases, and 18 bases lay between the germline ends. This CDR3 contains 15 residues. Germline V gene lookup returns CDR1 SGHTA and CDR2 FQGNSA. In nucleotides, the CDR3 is TGTGCCAGCACTTCAGGAGGCTTTTCAACCTACGAGCAGTACTTC. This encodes CASTSGGFSTYEQYF.

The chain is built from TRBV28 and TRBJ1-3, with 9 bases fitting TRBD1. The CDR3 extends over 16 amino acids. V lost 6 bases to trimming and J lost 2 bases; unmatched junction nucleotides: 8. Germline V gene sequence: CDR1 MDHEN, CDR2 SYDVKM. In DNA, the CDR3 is TGTGCCAGCAGGGGATTGGGGACAGGGACTGGAAACACCATATATTTT. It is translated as CASRGLGTGTGNTIYF.

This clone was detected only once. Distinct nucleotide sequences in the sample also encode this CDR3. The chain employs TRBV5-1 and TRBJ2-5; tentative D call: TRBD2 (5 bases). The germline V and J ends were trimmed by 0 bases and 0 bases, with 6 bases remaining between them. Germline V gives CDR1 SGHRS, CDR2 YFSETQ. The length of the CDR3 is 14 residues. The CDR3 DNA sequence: TGCGCCAGCAGCTTGGGGACTTACCAAGAGACCCAGTACTTC. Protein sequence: CASSLGTYQETQYF.

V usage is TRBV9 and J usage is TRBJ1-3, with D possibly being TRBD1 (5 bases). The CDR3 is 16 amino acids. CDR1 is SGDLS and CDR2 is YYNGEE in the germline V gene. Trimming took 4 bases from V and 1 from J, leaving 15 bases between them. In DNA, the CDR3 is TGTGCCAGCAGCTACAGCGGGGCGCCGTCTGGAAACACCATATATTTT. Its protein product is CASSYSGAPSGNTIYF.

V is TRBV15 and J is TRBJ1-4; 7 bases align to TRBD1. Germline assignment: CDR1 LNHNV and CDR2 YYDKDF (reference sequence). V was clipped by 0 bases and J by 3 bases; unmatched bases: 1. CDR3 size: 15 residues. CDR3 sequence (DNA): TGTGCCACCAGCAGAGACACAGGGGCTAATGAAAAACTGTTTTTT. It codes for CATSRDTGANEKLFF.

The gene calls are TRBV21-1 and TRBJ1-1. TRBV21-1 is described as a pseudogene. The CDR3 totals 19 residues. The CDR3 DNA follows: TGTGCCAGCAGCAAAAAAGCGGGGTGCGGGGTCAGCCGGAACACTGAAGCTTTCTTT. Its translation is CASSKKAGCGVSRNTEAFF.

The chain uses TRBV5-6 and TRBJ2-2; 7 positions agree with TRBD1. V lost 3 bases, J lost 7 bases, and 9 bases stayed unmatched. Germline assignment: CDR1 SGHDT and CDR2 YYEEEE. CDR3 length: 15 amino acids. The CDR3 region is CASSSLTGDGGELFF. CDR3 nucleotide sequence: TGTGCCAGCAGCTCCCTCACAGGGGACGGCGGGGAGCTGTTTTTT.

The CDR3 spells CASRGQGEKLFF. The CDR3 DNA sequence: TGCGCCAGCAGAGGACAGGGGGAAAAACTGTTTTTT. This sequence joins TRBV4-3 and TRBJ1-4; 9 nucleotides match TRBD1. The CDR3 is made up of 12 amino acids. The germline V gene has CDR1 LGHNA and CDR2 YSLEER. The ends lost 6 bases at V and 8 bases at J; junction bases unmatched: 1.

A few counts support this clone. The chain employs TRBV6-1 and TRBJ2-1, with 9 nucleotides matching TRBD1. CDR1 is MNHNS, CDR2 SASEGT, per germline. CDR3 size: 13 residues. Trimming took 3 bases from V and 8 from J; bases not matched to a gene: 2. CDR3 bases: TGTGCCAGCAGTGACCGGGACAGGGATGAGCAGTTCTTC. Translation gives CASSDRDRDEQFF.

The CDR3 sequence: CASSLVFGGNIQYF. The CDR3 bases are TGTGCCAGCAGCTTGGTGTTCGGGGGGAACATTCAGTACTTC. The rearrangement links TRBV5-8 to TRBJ2-4; TRBD2 aligns across 7 bases. Germline-derived CDR1 and CDR2 are SGHTS and YDEGEE. The CDR3 is 14 amino acids. The V gene end was trimmed by 0 bases and the J gene end by 7 bases; junction bases not matched to a gene: 4.

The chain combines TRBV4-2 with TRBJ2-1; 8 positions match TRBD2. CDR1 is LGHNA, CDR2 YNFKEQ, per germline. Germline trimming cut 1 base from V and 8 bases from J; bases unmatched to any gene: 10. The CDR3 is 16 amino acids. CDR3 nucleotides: TGTGCCAGCAGCCAAGGTAGCGGGGCCGTTTATGATGAGCAGTTCTTC. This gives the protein CASSQGSGAVYDEQFF.

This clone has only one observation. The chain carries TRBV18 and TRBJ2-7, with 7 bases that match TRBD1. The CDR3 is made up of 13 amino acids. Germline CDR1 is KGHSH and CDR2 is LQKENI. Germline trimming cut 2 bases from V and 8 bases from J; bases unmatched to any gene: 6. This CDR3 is CASSPDLQGQQYF. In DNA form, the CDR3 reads TGTGCCAGCTCACCAGACCTACAGGGGCAGCAGTACTTC.

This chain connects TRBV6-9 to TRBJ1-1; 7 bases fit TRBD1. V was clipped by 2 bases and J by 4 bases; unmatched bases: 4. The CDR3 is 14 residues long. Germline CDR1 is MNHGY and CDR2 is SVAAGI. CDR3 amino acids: CASSYNRGTTEAFF. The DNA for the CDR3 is TGTGCCAGCAGTTATAACAGGGGAACCACTGAAGCTTTCTTT.

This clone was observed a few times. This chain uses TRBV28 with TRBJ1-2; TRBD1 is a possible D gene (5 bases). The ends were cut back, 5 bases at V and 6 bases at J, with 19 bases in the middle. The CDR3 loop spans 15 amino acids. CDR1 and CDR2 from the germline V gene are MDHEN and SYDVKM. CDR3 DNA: TGTGCCAGCAGTGAGGGGTACGGGGGGTTCCATGGCTACACCTTC. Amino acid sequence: CASSEGYGGFHGYTF.

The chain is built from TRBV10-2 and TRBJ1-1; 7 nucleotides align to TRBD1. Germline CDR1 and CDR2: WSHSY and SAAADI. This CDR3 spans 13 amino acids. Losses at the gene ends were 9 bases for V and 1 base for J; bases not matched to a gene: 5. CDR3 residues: CASRWTGNTEAFF. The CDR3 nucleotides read TGCGCCAGTCGATGGACAGGGAACACTGAAGCTTTCTTT.

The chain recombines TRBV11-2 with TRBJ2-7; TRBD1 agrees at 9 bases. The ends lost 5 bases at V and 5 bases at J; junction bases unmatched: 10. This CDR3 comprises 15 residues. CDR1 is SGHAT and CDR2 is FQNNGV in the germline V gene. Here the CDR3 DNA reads TGTGCCAGCAGCAGAAATCCCGGGACAGGGAACGAGCAGTACTTC. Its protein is CASSRNPGTGNEQYF.

This CDR3 reads CASSFTGVANEKLFF. CDR3 coding DNA: TGTGCCAGCAGTTTTACAGGGGTTGCTAATGAAAAACTGTTTTTT. The V and J genes are TRBV5-5 and TRBJ1-4; 7 nucleotides line up with TRBD1. This CDR3 has 15 residues. V was pared by 5 bases and J by 3 bases, with 7 bases of the junction left unmatched. Germline CDR1 is SGHKS and CDR2 is YYEKEE (reference sequence).